Below are 18 T cell receptor beta chains sequenced from a single sample in a study of shared clonotypes between healthy human individuals. Sequencing was performed with immunoSEQ multiplex PCR; in TCRdb, only in-frame clones are kept and a portion is missing. The table has more than 2,000,000 clones, approximately 92% seen once; the top ten hold roughly 0.14%. Specimen: naive CD4+ T cells sorted from blood. The subset: CD45RA+ positively selected. The receptors come from a man aged 18 to 35 in good health.

The chain employs TRBV5-4 and TRBJ2-2; D possibly corresponds to TRBD2 (5 bases). This CDR3 is built from 15 residues. The germline CDR1 and CDR2 sequences are SGHNT and YYREEE (reference sequence). Between the trimmed V and J ends, which lost 1 base and 5 bases, there was a span of 12 bases. In DNA, the CDR3 is TGTGCCAGCAGCTTGCAGCGGCCCAATACCGGGGAGCTGTTTTTT. Encoded protein: CASSLQRPNTGELFF.

The gene calls are TRBV7-2 and TRBJ2-1; TRBD1 matches at 8 bases. Losses at the gene ends were 3 bases for V and 4 bases for J; bases not matched to a gene: 5. Germline V gives CDR1 SGHTA, CDR2 FQGNSA. The CDR3 has 15 residues. The CDR3 sequence is CASSLTGDLYNEQFF. CDR3 bases: TGTGCCAGCAGCTTGACAGGGGACCTTTACAATGAGCAGTTCTTC.

This rearrangement joins TRBV10-3 to TRBJ1-1; D not resolved. The CDR3 consists of 13 residues. From germline, CDR1 is ENHRY and CDR2 SYGVKD. V was pared by 0 bases and J by 10 bases, with 12 bases between. CDR3 sequence reads: CAISESGKRAAFF. The CDR3 nucleotides read TGTGCCATCAGTGAGTCGGGGAAAAGGGCAGCTTTCTTT.

The chain couples TRBV7-2 to TRBJ1-1; possible D gene TRBD1, 6 bases. This CDR3 contains 17 residues. V was cut by 1 base and J by 1 base, with 16 bases left in between. CDR1 is SGHTA, CDR2 FQGNSA, per germline. The CDR3 here is CASSLEPGRGTNTEAFF. DNA of the CDR3: TGTGCCAGCAGCTTAGAACCGGGCAGGGGAACGAACACTGAAGCTTTCTTT.

V and J are TRBV19 and TRBJ2-7; D is perhaps TRBD1 (6 bases). Trimming removed 6 bases from V and 2 bases from J, with 14 bases in between. The germline V gene has CDR1 LNHDA and CDR2 SQIVND (reference sequence). This CDR3 comprises 14 residues. The CDR3 protein is CASSPQQGAYEQYF. The CDR3 DNA is TGTGCCAGTAGCCCTCAACAGGGTGCCTACGAGCAGTACTTC.

This clone was recorded once. V usage is TRBV18 and J usage is TRBJ2-1; D is perhaps TRBD1 (6 bases). The CDR3 totals 17 residues. Per germline, CDR1 KGHSH and CDR2 LQKENI. Trimming cost V 0 bases and J 2 bases, with 14 bases left between them. Here the CDR3 DNA reads TGTGCCAGCTCACCACCGGGGGTCGGGACAACCTACAATGAGCAGTTCTTC. It codes for CASSPPGVGTTYNEQFF.

The table lists this clone with a count of one. V is TRBV19 and J is TRBJ2-5; 16 bases map to TRBD2. The CDR3 consists of 18 residues. J was trimmed by 4 bases and V by 6 bases; bases with no gene match: 11. The germline gives CDR1 LNHDA, CDR2 SQIVND (reference sequence). The CDR3 DNA reads TGTGCCAGTAGCCAAATCGGGACTAGCGGGAGGGGGAGAGAGACCCAGTACTTC. Amino acid sequence: CASSQIGTSGRGRETQYF. The full variable domain, with the rest looked up from reference TRBV19 and TRBJ2-5, is DGGITQSPKYLFRKEGQNVTLSCEQNLNHDAMYWYRQDPGQGLRLIYYSQIVNDFQKGDIAEGYSVSREKKESFPLTVTSAQKNPTAFYLCASSQIGTSGRGRETQYFGPGTRLLVL.

In regard to this clone: Other DNA sequences in this sample translate to the same CDR3. This chain connects TRBV28 to TRBJ1-1; D may be TRBD1 (6 bases). CDR3 length: 14 amino acids. CDR1 and CDR2 (germline): MDHEN, SYDVKM. V shed 2 bases and J shed 0 bases, with 7 bases lying between them. In DNA, the CDR3 is TGTGCCAGCAGTTTAACAGGGTTGAACACTGAAGCTTTCTTT. Translated, it gives CASSLTGLNTEAFF.

This clone was observed a few times. This chain links TRBV6-1 with TRBJ1-6; TRBD1 might be the D (6 bases). This CDR3 has 14 amino acids. V was shortened by 4 bases and J by 14 bases, with 18 bases between the two germline ends. CDR1 and CDR2 (germline): MNHNS, SASEGT. CDR3 loop: CASSGQVLISSLHF. Here the CDR3 DNA reads TGTGCCAGCAGTGGACAGGTTTTGATCTCTTCCCTCCACTTT.

The CDR3 DNA reads as TGTGCCATCAGTTATGTGGCTAGCGGGGGCCGGGGCACAGATACGCAGTATTTT. Translation: CAISYVASGGRGTDTQYF. The J gene is TRBJ2-3, the V gene TRBV10-3, with 10 bases lining up with TRBD2. This CDR3 comprises 18 residues. Germline-derived CDR1 and CDR2 are ENHRY and SYGVKD. Losses at the gene ends were 5 bases for V and 1 base for J; bases not matched to a gene: 12.

A few counts support this clone. This rearrangement joins TRBV30 to TRBJ1-2; D not resolved. The germline V gene has CDR1 GTSNPN and CDR2 SVGIG (reference sequence). Trimming left V 2 bases short and J 4 bases short, with 8 bases between. The CDR3 is made up of 12 amino acids. CDR3: CAWSIQGYGYTF. CDR3 sequence (DNA): TGTGCCTGGAGTATCCAAGGCTATGGCTACACCTTC.

Here the CDR3 reads CASSLASYEQYF. The DNA of the CDR3 is TGCGCCAGTTCTCTAGCGAGCTACGAGCAGTACTTC. This chain uses TRBV10-2 with TRBJ2-7, with D perhaps matching TRBD2 (6 bases). This CDR3 has 12 residues. Germline V CDR1 and CDR2: WSHSY, SAAADI. Trimming removed 9 bases at V and 3 bases at J, with 12 bases between.

The V gene is TRBV5-1, the J gene TRBJ2-2, with 7 bases identical to TRBD2. CDR3 length equals 15 residues. J gave up 5 bases and V 7 bases, and 11 bases lay outside the gene matches. The germline V gene encodes CDR1 SGHRS and CDR2 YFSETQ. CDR3 loop: CASASGNVMTGELFF. DNA of the CDR3: TGCGCCAGCGCCAGCGGGAATGTTATGACCGGGGAGCTGTTTTTT. The entire variable domain, with the rest obtained from reference TRBV5-1 and TRBJ2-2, is as follows: KAGVTQTPRYLIKTRGQQVTLSCSPISGHRSVSWYQQTPGQGLQFLFEYFSETQRNKGNFPGRFSGRQFSNSRSEMNVSTLELGDSALYLCASASGNVMTGELFFGEGSRLTVL.

The chain joins TRBV10-1 to TRBJ1-4; D gene uncertain. The ends were cut back, 2 bases at V and 0 bases at J, with 4 bases in the middle. The CDR3 has 14 residues. Germline-derived CDR1 and CDR2 are WNHNN and SYGVQD (reference sequence). The CDR3 DNA reads TGCGCCAGCAGTGAGGTTGCAACTAATGAAAAACTGTTTTTT. This codes for CASSEVATNEKLFF.

This CDR3 reads CASSAGTALYGYTF. CDR3 DNA: TGTGCCAGCAGCGCCGGGACAGCCCTCTATGGCTACACCTTC. The rearrangement uses TRBV6-5 and TRBJ1-2, with 7 bases lining up with TRBD1. This CDR3 spans 14 amino acids. V lost 6 bases and J lost 4; bases outside the gene matches: 8. CDR1 MNHEY and CDR2 SVGAGI come from the germline V gene.

The count of this clone is one. The chain uses TRBV29-1 and TRBJ2-4; D not certain. With 2 bases removed from V and 9 bases from J, the gap between germline ends came to 17 bases. The germline V gene has CDR1 SQVTM and CDR2 ANQGSEA. This CDR3 comprises 14 residues. This CDR3 is CSVETDARGGIQYF. The CDR3 region has the DNA TGCAGCGTTGAAACCGATGCAAGAGGTGGCATTCAGTACTTC.

The chain is built from TRBV5-6 and TRBJ1-6; D remains ambiguous. The CDR3 runs to 16 residues. V dropped 0 bases and J dropped 6 bases, with 13 bases sitting between them. CDR1 SGHDT and CDR2 YYEEEE come from the germline V gene. CDR3 bases: TGTGCCAGCAGCTTGGATCGAGGGTCCGCTAATTCACCCCTCCACTTT. It yields the protein CASSLDRGSANSPLHF.

The chain recombines TRBV18 with TRBJ2-4; 7 bases fit TRBD1. V lost 3 bases to trimming and J lost 0 bases; unmatched junction nucleotides: 8. This CDR3 region has 17 residues. Germline V CDR1 and CDR2: KGHSH, LQKENI. The CDR3 nucleotides read TGTGCCAGCTCACCGTCACTACAGGGGATAGCCAAAAACATTCAGTACTTC. This encodes CASSPSLQGIAKNIQYF.